Shown below are 17 T cell receptor beta chains from a single sample sequenced in a study of blood T cells in healthy people across ages. Alongside a J-beta primer mix, a sample-barcoded 5' primer served in a second PCR lasting about 7 to 12 cycles. TCRdb re-analysed the 5' RACE reads in MiXCR, keeping a single row per CDR3 protein. The sample lists 700,000 or so distinct CDR3 sequences; approximately 21% were seen once. Material: blood. Receptor source: a man between 65 and 85 years old in good health.

This chain joins TRBV7-9 and TRBJ2-7; the match to TRBD2 covers 9 bases. CDR3 length: 14 amino acids. Germline trimming cut 3 bases from V and 3 bases from J; bases unmatched to any gene: 3. CDR1 is SEHNR, CDR2 FQNEAQ, per germline (reference sequence). CDR3 protein: CASSFSGRDYEQYV. The CDR3 DNA follows: TGTGCCAGCAGCTTTAGCGGGAGAGACTACGAGCAGTACGTC.

This clonotype showed up just a few times. The V gene is TRBV4-2, the J gene TRBJ1-4, with unresolved D. The germline gives CDR1 LGHNA, CDR2 YNFKEQ. The CDR3 runs to 15 residues. V lost 4 bases and J lost 8, with 17 bases in between. The CDR3 region is CASSPPFGFGEKLFF. CDR3 DNA sequence: TGTGCCAGCAGCCCCCCCTTTGGTTTTGGGGAAAAACTGTTTTTT.

Only a few counts were recorded for this clonotype. The rearrangement uses TRBV12-5 and TRBJ2-3; D remains ambiguous. The CDR3 consists of 11 residues. Germline CDR1 is LGHNT and CDR2 is FRNRAP. V gave up 7 bases and J gave up 6 bases, with 8 bases separating them. CDR3 nucleotide sequence: TGTGCTAGTGTACAATCCGATACGCAGTATTTT. Amino acid sequence: CASVQSDTQYF.

The chain carries TRBV12-3 or TRBV12-4 and TRBJ2-1, with 10 bases that match TRBD2. V lost 4 bases, J lost 2 bases, and 8 bases stayed unmatched. The CDR3 has 17 residues. CDR3 sequence: CASSSTSGTATYNEQFF. The CDR3 nucleotides read TGTGCCAGCAGTTCTACTAGCGGGACGGCCACCTACAATGAGCAGTTCTTC.

The chain has TRBV6-6 and TRBJ2-1, with 10 bases that match TRBD1. The CDR3 has 16 amino acids. The junction had 8 bases not matched to a gene; V was cut back by 4 bases and J by 5 bases. Germline-derived CDR1 and CDR2 are MNHNY and SVGAGI (reference sequence). CDR3 in amino acids: CASSSIPGQGNNEQFF. The CDR3 DNA reads as TGTGCCAGCAGTTCGATCCCGGGACAGGGGAACAATGAGCAGTTCTTC.

CDR3 DNA: TGTGCCAGCAGCCATTCTTCGAGCTCCTACAATGAGCAGTTCTTC. This codes for CASSHSSSSYNEQFF. V and J are TRBV3-1 and TRBJ2-1; D uncertain. This CDR3 has 15 residues. Germline CDR1 and CDR2: LGHDT and YNNKEL (reference sequence). V lost 3 bases and J lost 0, with 9 bases in between.

CDR3 loop: CASSQETLRGNTIYF. The CDR3 DNA reads TGCGCCAGCAGCCAAGAAACCCTGCGTGGAAACACCATATATTTT. V usage is TRBV4-3 and J usage is TRBJ1-3; D ambiguous. This CDR3 comprises 15 residues. With 0 bases removed from V and 3 bases from J, the gap between germline ends came to 9 bases. Per germline, CDR1 LGHNA and CDR2 YSLEER.

There are a few counts of this clonotype. The chain combines TRBV29-1 with TRBJ1-5; no firm D call. CDR3 length: 12 residues. V dropped 6 bases and J dropped 6 bases, with 12 bases sitting between them. Per the germline V gene, CDR1 is SQVTM and CDR2 is ANQGSEA. The CDR3 coding sequence is TGCAGCGTAAGCGAAGCGAGTCAGCCCCAGCATTTT. This gives the protein CSVSEASQPQHF.

This sequence joins TRBV6-6 and TRBJ1-5; 7 positions agree with TRBD1. The CDR3 runs to 16 residues. Germline V CDR1 and CDR2: MNHNY, SVGAGI (reference sequence). The trim removed 4 bases at V and 3 bases at J, leaving 9 bases unmatched. The CDR3: CASSSKRDSSNQPQHF. CDR3 DNA sequence: TGTGCCAGCAGTTCCAAAAGGGACAGCTCCAATCAGCCCCAGCATTTT.

There are many counts of this clonotype. The chain couples TRBV6-5 to TRBJ1-1, with D uncertain. CDR1 MNHEY and CDR2 SVGAGI come from the germline V gene. The CDR3 is 11 amino acids. V lost 6 bases, J lost 4 bases, and 6 bases lay in between. CDR3 region: CASRVATEAFF. In DNA, the CDR3 is TGTGCCAGCAGGGTCGCCACTGAAGCTTTCTTT.

Only a few counts were recorded for this clonotype. The chain uses TRBV30 and TRBJ1-2; D may be TRBD1 (5 bases). The CDR3 has 13 residues. V lost 2 bases and J lost 0, with 7 bases in between. The germline V gene has CDR1 GTSNPN and CDR2 SVGIG (reference sequence). The CDR3 nucleotides read TGTGCCTGGAGTAGGGGAGCTAACTATGGCTACACCTTC. This codes for CAWSRGANYGYTF.

The V and J genes are TRBV29-1 and TRBJ2-6; D is uncertain. The CDR3 contains 14 residues. The germline CDR1 and CDR2 sequences are SQVTM and ANQGSEA. V was cut by 5 bases and J by 0 bases, with 8 bases left in between. CDR3 sequence: CSVSSHSGANVLTF. For the CDR3, the DNA is TGCAGCGTTAGTAGTCACTCTGGGGCCAACGTCCTGACTTTC. Combining the CDR3 with reference TRBV29-1 and TRBJ2-6 gives the whole variable domain SAVISQKPSRDICQRGTSLTIQCQVDSQVTMMFWYRQQPGQSLTLIATANQGSEATYESGFVIDKFPISRPNLTFSTLTVSNMSPEDSSIYLCSVSSHSGANVLTFGAGSRLTVL.

This clonotype was seen many times. The CDR3 sequence: CASTRLNTEAFF. CDR3 DNA sequence: TGTGCCAGCACCAGGCTGAACACTGAAGCTTTCTTT. V gene TRBV6-2 or TRBV6-3 combines with J gene TRBJ1-1, with D unresolved. CDR1 is MNHEY and CDR2 is SVGEGT in the germline V gene. V was trimmed by 7 bases and J by 0 bases, leaving 6 bases between them. CDR3 size: 12 residues.

This clonotype has more than one count but fewer than ten. For the CDR3, the DNA is TGCGCCAGCAGTGAGCCCGGGACTGGACAAGAGACCCAGTACTTC. It specifies CASSEPGTGQETQYF. The chain uses TRBV10-1 and TRBJ2-5; TRBD2 might be the D (6 bases). The CDR3 sequence is 15 residues long. The germline V gene encodes CDR1 WNHNN and CDR2 SYGVQD (reference sequence). V was cut by 2 bases and J by 2 bases, with 12 bases left in between.

The V call is TRBV20-1, the J call TRBJ2-3; 13 bases map to TRBD2. Germline lookup yields CDR1 DFQATT and CDR2 SNEGSKA (reference sequence). The length of the CDR3 is 14 residues. J gave up 5 bases and V 6 bases, and 5 bases lay outside the gene matches. CDR3 protein: CSAETSGGLDTQYF. The CDR3 bases are TGCAGTGCAGAGACTAGCGGGGGGTTAGATACGCAGTATTTT.

This clonotype came up a few times. This CDR3 is CATSDGLVPDTQYF. CDR3 DNA sequence: TGTGCCACCAGTGATGGGCTAGTCCCAGATACGCAGTATTTT. The genes are TRBV24-1 and TRBJ2-3, with D hard to call. In germline, CDR1 is KGHDR, CDR2 SFDVKD. The CDR3 extends over 14 amino acids. Trimming shortened V by 3 bases and J by 4 bases, and 10 bases separated the two germline ends.

This clonotype was observed a handful of times. CDR3 sequence reads: CAISESGLVTNEQFF. The CDR3 DNA sequence: TGTGCCATCAGTGAGTCGGGACTAGTGACCAATGAGCAGTTCTTC. V usage is TRBV10-3 and J usage is TRBJ2-1; 8 bases agree with TRBD2. The CDR3 is 15 amino acids. V was clipped by 0 bases and J by 6 bases; unmatched bases: 4. The germline CDR1 and CDR2 sequences are ENHRY and SYGVKD.